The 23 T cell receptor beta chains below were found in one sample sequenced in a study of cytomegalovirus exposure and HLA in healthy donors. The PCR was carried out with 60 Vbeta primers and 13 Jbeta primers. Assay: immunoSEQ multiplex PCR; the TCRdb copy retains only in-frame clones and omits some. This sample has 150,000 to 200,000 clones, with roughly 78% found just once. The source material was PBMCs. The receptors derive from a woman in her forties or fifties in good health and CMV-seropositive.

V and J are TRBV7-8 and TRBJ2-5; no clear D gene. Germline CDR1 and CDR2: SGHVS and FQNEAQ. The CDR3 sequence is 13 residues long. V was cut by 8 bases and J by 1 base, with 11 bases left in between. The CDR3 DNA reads TGTGCCAGCGGTTCGCGTCGCCAAGAGACCCAGTACTTC. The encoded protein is CASGSRRQETQYF.

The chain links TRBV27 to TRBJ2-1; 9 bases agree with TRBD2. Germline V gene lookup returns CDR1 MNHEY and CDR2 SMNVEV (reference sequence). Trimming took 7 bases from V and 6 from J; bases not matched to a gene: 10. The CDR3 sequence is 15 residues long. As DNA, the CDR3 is TGTGCCAGCAAATTCGTAGCGGGGGCCCCCAATGAGCAGTTCTTC. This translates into CASKFVAGAPNEQFF.

As DNA, the CDR3 is TGTGCCAGCAGCCCTAGACAGGGCGGTTCACCCCTCCACTTT. This codes for CASSPRQGGSPLHF. This chain connects TRBV7-2 to TRBJ1-6, with 7 bases aligning to TRBD1. The CDR3 runs to 14 residues. V lost 5 bases and J lost 9; bases outside the gene matches: 7. Germline CDR1 and CDR2: SGHTA and FQGNSA.

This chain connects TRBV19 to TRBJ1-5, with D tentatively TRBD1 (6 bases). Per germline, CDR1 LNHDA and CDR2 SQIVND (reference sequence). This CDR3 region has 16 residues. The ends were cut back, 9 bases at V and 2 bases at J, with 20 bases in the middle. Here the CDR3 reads CASKGRTGIGNQPQHF. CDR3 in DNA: TGTGCCAGCAAAGGACGTACAGGGATCGGCAATCAGCCCCAGCATTTT.

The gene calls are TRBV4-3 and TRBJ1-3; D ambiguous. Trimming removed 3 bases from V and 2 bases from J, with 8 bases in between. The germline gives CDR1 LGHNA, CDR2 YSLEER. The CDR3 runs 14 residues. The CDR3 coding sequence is TGCGCCAGCAGCCAGCGGAAGACTGGAAACACCATATATTTT. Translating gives CASSQRKTGNTIYF.

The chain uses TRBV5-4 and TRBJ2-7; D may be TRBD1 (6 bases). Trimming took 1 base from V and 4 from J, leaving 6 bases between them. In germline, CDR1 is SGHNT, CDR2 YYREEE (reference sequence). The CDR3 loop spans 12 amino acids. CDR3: CASSLRGYEQYF. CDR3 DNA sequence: TGTGCCAGCAGCTTGAGGGGGTACGAGCAGTACTTC.

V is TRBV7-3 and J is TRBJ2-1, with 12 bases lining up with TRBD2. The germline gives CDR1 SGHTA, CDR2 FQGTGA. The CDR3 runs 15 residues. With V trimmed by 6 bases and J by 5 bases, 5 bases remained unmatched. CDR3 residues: CASSPTSGRNNEQFF. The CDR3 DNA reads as TGTGCCAGCAGTCCCACTAGCGGGAGGAACAATGAGCAGTTCTTC. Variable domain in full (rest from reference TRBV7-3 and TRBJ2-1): GAGVSQTPSNKVTEKGKYVELRCDPISGHTALYWYRQSLGQGPEFLIYFQGTGAADDSGLPNDRFFAVRPEGSVSTLKIQRTERGDSAVYLCASSPTSGRNNEQFFGPGTRLTVL.

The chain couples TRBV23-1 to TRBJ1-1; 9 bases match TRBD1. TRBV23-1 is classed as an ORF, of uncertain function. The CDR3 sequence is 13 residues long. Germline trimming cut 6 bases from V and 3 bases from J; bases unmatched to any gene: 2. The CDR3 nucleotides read TGCGCCAGCAGCCGGGACAGGGACACTGAAGCTTTCTTT. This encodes CASSRDRDTEAFF.

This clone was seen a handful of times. This chain's CDR3 is CASSSGTGGNTEAFF. The CDR3 bases are TGTGCCAGCAGCAGTGGGACAGGGGGGAACACTGAAGCTTTCTTT. J is TRBJ1-1 and V is TRBV11-2; 11 nucleotides align to TRBD1. CDR1 and CDR2 (germline): SGHAT, FQNNGV. The CDR3 has 15 residues. After removal of 5 bases from V and 1 base from J, the junction contained 3 bases not matched to a gene.

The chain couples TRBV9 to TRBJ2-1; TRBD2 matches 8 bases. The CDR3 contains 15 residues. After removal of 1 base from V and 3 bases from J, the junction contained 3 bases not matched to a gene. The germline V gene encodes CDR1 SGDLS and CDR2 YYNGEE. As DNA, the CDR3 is TGTGCCAGCAGCGTAACCCGGGAGGGCTACAATGAGCAGTTCTTC. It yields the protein CASSVTREGYNEQFF. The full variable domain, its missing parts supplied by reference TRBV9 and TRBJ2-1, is DSGVTQTPKHLITATGQRVTLRCSPRSGDLSVYWYQQSLDQGLQFLIQYYNGEERAKGNILERFSAQQFPDLHSELNLSSLELGDSALYFCASSVTREGYNEQFFGPGTRLTVL.

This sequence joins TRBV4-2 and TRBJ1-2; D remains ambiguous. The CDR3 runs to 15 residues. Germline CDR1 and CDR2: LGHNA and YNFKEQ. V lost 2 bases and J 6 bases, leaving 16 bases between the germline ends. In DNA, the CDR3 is TGTGCCAGCAGCCAACCTAGGGAGCCTATCAATGGCTACACCTTC. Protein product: CASSQPREPINGYTF.

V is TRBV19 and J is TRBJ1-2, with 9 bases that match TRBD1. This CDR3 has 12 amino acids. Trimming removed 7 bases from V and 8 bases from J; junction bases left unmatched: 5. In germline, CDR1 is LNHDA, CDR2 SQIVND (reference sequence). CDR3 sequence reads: CASTDRGEGYTF. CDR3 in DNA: TGTGCCAGTACCGACAGGGGGGAGGGCTACACCTTC.

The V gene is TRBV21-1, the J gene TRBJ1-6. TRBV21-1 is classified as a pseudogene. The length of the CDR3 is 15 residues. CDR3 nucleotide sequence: TGTGCCAGCAGCGAACGGGAGGAGGGATATTCACCCCTCCACTTT. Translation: CASSEREEGYSPLHF.

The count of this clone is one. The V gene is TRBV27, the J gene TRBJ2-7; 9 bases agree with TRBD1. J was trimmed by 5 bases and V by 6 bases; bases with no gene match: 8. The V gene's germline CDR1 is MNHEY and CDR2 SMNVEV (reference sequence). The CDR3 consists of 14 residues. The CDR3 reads CASRGTGRVNEQYF. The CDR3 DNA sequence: TGTGCCAGCAGGGGGACAGGGAGGGTGAACGAGCAGTACTTC.

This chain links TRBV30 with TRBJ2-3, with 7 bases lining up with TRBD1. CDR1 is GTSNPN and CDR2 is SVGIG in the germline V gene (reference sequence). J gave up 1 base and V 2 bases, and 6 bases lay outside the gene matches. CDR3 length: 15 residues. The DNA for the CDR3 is TGTGCCTGGAGTTCCGGCCAGGGGGGCACAGATACGCAGTATTTT. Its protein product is CAWSSGQGGTDTQYF.

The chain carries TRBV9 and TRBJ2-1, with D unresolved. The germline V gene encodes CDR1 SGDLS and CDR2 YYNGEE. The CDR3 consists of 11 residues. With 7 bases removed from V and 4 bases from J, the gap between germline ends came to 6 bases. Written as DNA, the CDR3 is TGTGCCAGCTCGACATACAATGAGCAGTTCTTC. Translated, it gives CASSTYNEQFF.

The CDR3 nucleotides read TGTGCCAGCAGCCTCGTGGCTAGCGCAGATACGCAGTATTTT. This encodes CASSLVASADTQYF. The chain uses TRBV6-4 and TRBJ2-3; D might be TRBD2 (6 bases). The germline V gene has CDR1 MRHNA and CDR2 SNTAGT. This CDR3 region has 14 residues. The germline V and J ends were trimmed by 6 bases and 4 bases, with 14 bases remaining between them.

CDR3 coding DNA: TGTGCCAGCAGTCTTAACGGGGAAGAGACCCAGTACTTC. Translating it yields CASSLNGEETQYF. The rearrangement joins TRBV7-9 to TRBJ2-5, with D perhaps TRBD2 (5 bases). The CDR3 is 13 amino acids. Germline CDR1 SEHNR, CDR2 FQNEAQ (reference sequence). Between the trimmed V and J ends, which lost 6 bases and 3 bases, there was a span of 11 bases.

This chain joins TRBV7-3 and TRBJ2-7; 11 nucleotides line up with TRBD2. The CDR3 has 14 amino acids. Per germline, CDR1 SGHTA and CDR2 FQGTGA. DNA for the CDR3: TGTGCGGAGGGACTAGCGGAGACTTACTACGAGCAGTACTTC. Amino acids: CAEGLAETYYEQYF.

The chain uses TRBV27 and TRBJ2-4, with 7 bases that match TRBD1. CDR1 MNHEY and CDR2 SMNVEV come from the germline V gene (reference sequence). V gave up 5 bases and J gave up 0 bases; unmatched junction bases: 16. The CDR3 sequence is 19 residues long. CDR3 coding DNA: TGTGCCAGCAGTCCCCGTGGGGACAGCATTTCACTAGCCAAAAACATTCAGTACTTC. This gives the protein CASSPRGDSISLAKNIQYF.

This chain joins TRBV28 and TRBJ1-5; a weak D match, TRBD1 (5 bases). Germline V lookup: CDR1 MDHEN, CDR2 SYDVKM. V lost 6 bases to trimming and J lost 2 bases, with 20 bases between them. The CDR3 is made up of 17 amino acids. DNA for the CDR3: TGTGCCAGCAGACACGAACGGACACGGTGGGGCAATCAGCCCCAGCATTTT. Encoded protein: CASRHERTRWGNQPQHF.

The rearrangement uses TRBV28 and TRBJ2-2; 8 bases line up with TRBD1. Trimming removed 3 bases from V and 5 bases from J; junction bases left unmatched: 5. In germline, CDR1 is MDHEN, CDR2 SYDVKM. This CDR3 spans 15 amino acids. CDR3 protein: CASSFSRQGTGELFF. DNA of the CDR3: TGTGCCAGCAGTTTTTCTAGACAGGGGACCGGGGAGCTGTTTTTT.

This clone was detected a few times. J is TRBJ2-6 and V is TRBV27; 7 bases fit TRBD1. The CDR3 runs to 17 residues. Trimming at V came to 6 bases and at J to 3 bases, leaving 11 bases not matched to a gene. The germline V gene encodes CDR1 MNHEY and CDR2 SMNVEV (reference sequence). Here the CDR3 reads CASSRQGGANGANVLTF. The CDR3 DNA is TGTGCCAGCAGCCGTCAAGGGGGCGCGAATGGGGCCAACGTCCTGACTTTC.